What follows describes a single TCR beta chain. One end of the junction fails to match germline, which may point to a read error. Germline lookup yields CDR1 MDHEN and CDR2 SYDVKM. This CDR3 comprises 16 residues. This entry belongs to a study of T cells after somatic rescue of genetic block. Assay used: immunoSEQ multiplex PCR; TCRdb lists only in-frame clones, some missing. The data hold roughly 15,000 clones, with approximately 72% observed a single time. The material sequenced was peripheral blood mononuclear cells (PBMCs). The chain is built from TRBV28 and TRBJ1-2, with a tentative D call TRBD1 (6 bases). The origin of this receptor is a boy aged 10-17 years. For the CDR3, the DNA is TGTGCCAGCAGTTTAAACGGCAGGACAGCGAACTATGGCTACATCTTC. Translated, it gives CASSLNGRTANYGYIF.